This T cell receptor (beta chain) was sequenced in a study of blood T cells in healthy people across ages. Study as a whole: About one barcoded beta molecule was captured per two T cells (by template switching).

Germline trimming cut 6 bases from V and 6 bases from J; bases unmatched to any gene: 8. Germline CDR1 is MNHEY and CDR2 is SMNVEV (reference sequence). The CDR3 runs to 14 residues. In its sample, this clonotype was seen a few times. Using a J-beta primer mix together with a sample-barcoded 5' primer, a second PCR was run for about 7 to 12 cycles. Per sample, CDR3-containing paired-end reads numbered at least 3 million. TCRdb fed the 5' RACE reads into MiXCR, producing one record per CDR3 protein. The sample holds more than 600,000 distinct CDR3 sequences, around 25% seen once. These records were also assigned to another study, of T cells of mothers and their children. That paper notes: Both sample barcodes and 2-4 random nucleotides came from the M1S primer of the second PCR. Related mother-child pairs shared marginally more repertoire than unrelated pairs, though not significantly.

Material for sequencing was blood. The rearrangement uses TRBV27 and TRBJ2-1, with 7 bases that match TRBD2. This sequence originates from a boy between 10 and 17 years old in good health. CDR3 sequence (DNA): TGTGCCAGCAGCCCCCTGGGCGGGAGCAATGAGCAGTTCTTC. It specifies CASSPLGGSNEQFF.